Following are 16 T cell receptor beta chains from one sample sequenced in a study of shared clonotypes between healthy human individuals. CD45RO-negative, CCR7-positively selected cells formed the naive CD8 fraction, excluding terminally differentiated effector memory CD45RA+ cells. TCRdb keeps only in-frame clones here, not all; method: immunoSEQ multiplex PCR. This repertoire shows about 870,000 clones, approximately 92% found once; its top ten account for less than 25%. Material: naive CD8+ T cells sorted from blood. All receptors derive from a man aged 25-40 years in good health.

The rearrangement uses TRBV2 and TRBJ2-6, with 13 positions matching TRBD2. The germline CDR1 and CDR2 sequences are SNHLY and FYNNEI. The CDR3 length is 20 residues. J lost 0 bases, V lost 6 bases, and 11 bases had no gene match. The CDR3, as DNA: TGTGCCAGCAGCGACGGACTAGCGGGAGAGTTTTCCTCTGGGGCCAACGTCCTGACTTTC. Protein product: CASSDGLAGEFSSGANVLTF.

This sequence joins TRBV27 and TRBJ2-5; D is tentatively TRBD1 or TRBD2 (5 bases each). From germline, CDR1 is MNHEY and CDR2 SMNVEV (reference sequence). V lost 5 bases, J lost 5 bases, and 18 bases lay in between. The CDR3 extends over 15 amino acids. CDR3 bases: TGTGCCAGCAGTATCTCCTTGGGGACCTCGGAGACCCAGTACTTC. Residues: CASSISLGTSETQYF.

This clone was recorded only once. The gene calls are TRBV29-1 and TRBJ2-7; a possible D gene is TRBD2 (6 bases). The length of the CDR3 is 13 residues. The V gene's germline CDR1 is SQVTM and CDR2 ANQGSEA. Trimming took off 7 bases at V and 0 bases at J, with 13 bases between the two ends. Here the CDR3 reads CSARDGSSYEQYF. In DNA, the CDR3 is TGCAGCGCCCGGGACGGGAGCTCCTACGAGCAGTACTTC.

About this clone itself: The same CDR3 arises from other DNA sequences in this sample as well. The rearrangement uses TRBV9 and TRBJ2-7, with 9 bases fitting TRBD1. Germline CDR1 is SGDLS and CDR2 is YYNGEE. The CDR3 extends over 14 amino acids. J was trimmed by 2 bases and V by 2 bases; bases with no gene match: 2. The CDR3 region has the DNA TGTGCCAGCAGCGTCCGACAGGGGGCCTACGAGCAGTACTTC. Protein product: CASSVRQGAYEQYF.

The chain links TRBV28 to TRBJ1-4; a possible D gene is TRBD1 (5 bases). Germline V gives CDR1 MDHEN, CDR2 SYDVKM. Between the trimmed V and J ends, which lost 4 bases and 3 bases, there was a span of 18 bases. This CDR3 is built from 17 residues. The CDR3 is CASSSPFTRAANEKLFF. CDR3 nucleotide sequence: TGTGCCAGCAGTTCACCGTTCACCAGGGCCGCTAATGAAAAACTGTTTTTT.

Note on this clone: This CDR3 is also generated by other DNA sequences in the sample. CDR3 loop: CASSLELAGGYEQYF. CDR3 in DNA: TGCGCCAGCAGCTTGGAGTTAGCGGGAGGCTACGAGCAGTACTTC. This sequence joins TRBV5-1 and TRBJ2-7; 10 bases are a match to TRBD2. This CDR3 spans 15 amino acids. V was clipped by 0 bases and J by 3 bases; unmatched bases: 3. Germline CDR1 reads SGHRS; CDR2 reads YFSETQ.

The V and J genes are TRBV11-2 and TRBJ2-7; 7 positions match TRBD1. The CDR3 runs 15 residues. CDR1 and CDR2 from the germline V gene are SGHAT and FQNNGV. Trimming cost V 0 bases and J 5 bases; bases outside gene matches: 7. DNA for the CDR3: TGTGCCAGCAGCTTAGACCCAGGGGGTTTAAACGAGCAGTACTTC. Its translation is CASSLDPGGLNEQYF. Full variable domain (missing parts from reference TRBV11-2 and TRBJ2-7): EAGVAQSPRYKIIEKRQSVAFWCNPISGHATLYWYQQILGQGPKLLIQFQNNGVVDDSQLPKDRFSAERLKGVDSTLKIQPAKLEDSAVYLCASSLDPGGLNEQYFGPGTRLTVT.

The chain has TRBV5-1 and TRBJ2-7; 7 positions match TRBD2. CDR3 length: 14 amino acids. CDR1 and CDR2 (germline): SGHRS, YFSETQ. The V gene end was trimmed by 2 bases and the J gene end by 4 bases; junction bases not matched to a gene: 6. The CDR3 loop reads CASSFSSGSYEQYF. The CDR3 DNA is TGCGCCAGCAGCTTTAGTAGCGGGTCTTACGAGCAGTACTTC.

This clone was detected once. The chain couples TRBV6-6 to TRBJ1-2; the match to TRBD1 covers 8 bases. The CDR3 length is 13 residues. V shed 7 bases, J shed 8 bases, and the junction held 9 bases outside the gene matches. CDR1 and CDR2 from the germline V gene are MNHNY and SVGAGI (reference sequence). CDR3 amino acids: CASTGNAGGGYTF. CDR3 DNA sequence: TGTGCCAGCACCGGAAATGCAGGGGGCGGCTACACCTTC.

This chain joins TRBV11-1 and TRBJ2-4; a possible D gene is TRBD2 (7 bases). Germline V gene sequence: CDR1 SGHAT, CDR2 FQDESV (reference sequence). The V end lost 0 bases, the J end lost 7 bases, and 10 bases lay between the germline ends. CDR3 length: 14 residues. CDR3 sequence reads: CASSLAGGANIQYF. The CDR3 nucleotides read TGTGCCAGCAGCTTAGCAGGGGGGGCGAACATTCAGTACTTC.

V usage is TRBV6-5 and J usage is TRBJ2-5; possibly TRBD1 for D (5 bases). With 7 bases removed from V and 5 bases from J, the gap between germline ends came to 14 bases. This CDR3 has 13 amino acids. CDR1 MNHEY and CDR2 SVGAGI come from the germline V gene. In nucleotides, the CDR3 is TGTGCCAGCAAAACAGGTTTGGGGGAGACCCAGTACTTC. Amino acid sequence: CASKTGLGETQYF.

In this sample, this clone turned up once. This chain uses TRBV11-2 with TRBJ2-6; 8 bases fit TRBD1. V dropped 1 base and J dropped 8; count of bases not matched to a gene: 10. CDR1 SGHAT and CDR2 FQNNGV come from the germline V gene. The CDR3 runs to 17 residues. The CDR3, as DNA: TGTGCCAGCAGCTTAGGGAGGACAGGGCGTTTGTCCAACGTCCTGACTTTC. Amino acids: CASSLGRTGRLSNVLTF.

The J gene is TRBJ1-5, the V gene TRBV28, with D perhaps matching TRBD1 (5 bases). CDR3 length: 14 amino acids. V was cut by 3 bases and J by 6 bases, with 12 bases left in between. Germline values: CDR1 MDHEN, CDR2 SYDVKM. DNA of the CDR3: TGTGCCAGCAGTTTCGCGGGGGGGAGTCAGCCCCAGCATTTT. This sequence encodes CASSFAGGSQPQHF. The whole variable domain, remainder taken from reference TRBV28 and TRBJ1-5, is DVKVTQSSRYLVKRTGEKVFLECVQDMDHENMFWYRQDPGLGLRLIYFSYDVKMKEKGDIPEGYSVSREKKERFSLILESASTNQTSMYLCASSFAGGSQPQHFGDGTRLSIL.

Note on this clone: Since a much larger clone is just one base distant, this may be a read error. This sample includes further DNA sequences coding for the same CDR3. The chain recombines TRBV27 with TRBJ2-1, with no clear D. Germline V CDR1 and CDR2: MNHEY, SMNVEV (reference sequence). This CDR3 is 11 amino acids long. V gave up 8 bases and J gave up 2 bases, with 4 bases separating them. CDR3 in DNA: TGTGCCAGCGGGGCCTACAATGAGCAGTTCTTC. Amino acids: CASGAYNEQFF.

This clone appeared a single time. This sequence joins TRBV10-3 and TRBJ2-7, with TRBD2 identical over 8 bases. This CDR3 contains 15 residues. Germline CDR1 is ENHRY and CDR2 is SYGVKD. Trimming at V came to 4 bases and at J to 5 bases, leaving 10 bases not matched to a gene. This CDR3 is CAISAGTSIFNEQYF. The CDR3 DNA sequence: TGTGCCATCAGTGCCGGGACTAGTATTTTCAACGAGCAGTACTTC.

The V and J genes are TRBV27 and TRBJ1-1; the match to TRBD1 covers 8 bases. J lost 0 bases, V lost 5 bases, and 8 bases had no gene match. Germline values: CDR1 MNHEY, CDR2 SMNVEV (reference sequence). The CDR3 spans 16 residues. The CDR3: CASSERTGTLNTEAFF. The CDR3 DNA is TGTGCCAGCAGTGAGAGGACAGGGACACTGAACACTGAAGCTTTCTTT.